This T cell receptor (beta chain) was profiled in a study of CD8+ T cells in alopecia areata. Findings and caveats of the study: Mice gave a clearer picture of TCR sharing than patients did, possibly for HLA-related reasons. Numerous clones, expanded in lesions, remained in scalp and blood during tofacitinib. Scalp clonality dropped significantly under tofacitinib, as did expanded CD8+ top-100 clones.

V was clipped by 3 bases and J by 2 bases; unmatched bases: 3. The germline V gene encodes CDR1 LGHNA and CDR2 YSLEER. CDR3 length equals 15 residues. RNA, once extracted, was reverse transcribed into cDNA for use as the sequencing template. Sequenced by immunoSEQ multiplex PCR; TCRdb stores in-frame clones only, minus some. This sample has some 80,000 clones, with around 66% found just once. Treatment of the sample: oral pan-JAK inhibitor, 5-10 mg twice daily. Sorting separated CD4+ and CD8+ T cells out of PBMCs. This clone was counted a few times. Its antigen is still unknown. This rearrangement joins TRBV4-3 to TRBJ2-7; TRBD1 aligns across 11 bases. Sequencing was performed on CD8+ T cells sorted from blood, taken at week 24, from a patient treated with tofacitinib. The sequence was obtained from a human donor with alopecia areata. Here the CDR3 DNA reads TGCGCCAGCAGCCAGTCGGGACAGGGGGCCTACGAGCAGTACTTC. Residues: CASSQSGQGAYEQYF.